One and the same sample provided the 9 T cell receptor beta chains below, sequenced in a study of shared clonotypes between healthy human individuals. The table came from immunoSEQ multiplex PCR; TCRdb's copy has only in-frame clones and leaves some out. The profile covers 1 million to 1.3 million clones, with 78% appearing a single time and 0.6% to 0.7% taken by the ten largest. The material sequenced was memory CD4+ T cells from PBMCs. Subset indicated: CD45RA-negative fraction. These receptors were taken from a man younger than 35 in good health. Some clones in this sample may be carry-over from other donors' samples.

The V gene is TRBV7-2, the J gene TRBJ2-7; TRBD2 might be the D (6 bases). The V gene lost 6 bases and the J gene lost 4 bases, with 13 bases spanning the gap. This CDR3 contains 13 residues. Germline assignment: CDR1 SGHTA and CDR2 FQGNSA. In DNA form, the CDR3 reads TGTGCCAGCAGTAGCCGGGCGGGGTACGAGCAGTACTTC. Protein product: CASSSRAGYEQYF.

Turning to this clone: The sample contains more than one DNA sequence encoding this CDR3. This chain uses TRBV5-1 with TRBJ2-2, with 8 bases matching TRBD1. J gave up 2 bases and V 4 bases, and 7 bases lay outside the gene matches. Per germline, CDR1 SGHRS and CDR2 YFSETQ. CDR3 length equals 16 residues. The CDR3 sequence: CASSLGTGDNTGELFF. CDR3 in DNA: TGCGCCAGCAGCCTAGGGACAGGAGATAACACCGGGGAGCTGTTTTTT.

In this sample, this clone turned up a few times. The V gene is TRBV9, the J gene TRBJ2-7; TRBD2 is a possible D gene (5 bases). The CDR3 has 14 residues. Trimming shortened V by 4 bases and J by 0 bases, and 11 bases separated the two germline ends. Germline CDR1 SGDLS, CDR2 YYNGEE. CDR3: CASSQTGNSYEQYF. The CDR3, as DNA: TGTGCCAGCAGCCAAACCGGGAACTCCTACGAGCAGTACTTC.

To note about this clone: Just one base apart from a much larger clone, this may be a read error. Other DNA sequences in this specimen translate into the identical CDR3. The CDR3 sequence: CATSRGLNTEAFF. The CDR3 bases are TGTGCCACCAGCAGAGGCTTGAACACTGAAGCTTTCTTT. This rearrangement joins TRBV15 to TRBJ1-1; unclear D gene. Germline V lookup: CDR1 LNHNV, CDR2 YYDKDF (reference sequence). Trimming shortened V by 1 base and J by 0 bases, and 3 bases separated the two germline ends. This CDR3 has 13 residues.

This chain uses TRBV7-6 with TRBJ1-2; TRBD1 matches at 8 bases. Per germline, CDR1 SGHVS and CDR2 FNYEAQ. This CDR3 contains 15 residues. The junction had 8 bases not matched to a gene; V was cut back by 2 bases and J by 6 bases. This CDR3 is CASSLKGRGQDGYTF. In DNA form, the CDR3 reads TGTGCCAGCAGCTTAAAGGGCAGGGGGCAGGATGGCTACACCTTC.

This clone has only a few counts. V gene TRBV2 combines with J gene TRBJ2-7; TRBD2 matches at 7 bases. The germline V gene encodes CDR1 SNHLY and CDR2 FYNNEI. The CDR3 is made up of 15 amino acids. Trimming took 6 bases from V and 0 from J; bases not matched to a gene: 8. CDR3 bases: TGTGCCAGCAGGGGCGGGGGACTTTACTCCTACGAGCAGTACTTC. Residues: CASRGGGLYSYEQYF.

The chain recombines TRBV30 with TRBJ1-5, with a possible D match to TRBD1 (6 bases). Per the germline V gene, CDR1 is GTSNPN and CDR2 is SVGIG (reference sequence). V gave up 3 bases and J gave up 3 bases, with 18 bases separating them. The CDR3 sequence is 16 residues long. The CDR3 loop is CAWRVKGGADNQPQHF. The CDR3 bases are TGTGCCTGGAGGGTAAAAGGGGGGGCTGACAATCAGCCCCAGCATTTT.

This rearrangement joins TRBV29-1 to TRBJ1-3; D gene unclear. Germline-derived CDR1 and CDR2 are SQVTM and ANQGSEA. Trimming took off 3 bases at V and 1 base at J, with 7 bases between the two ends. The CDR3 is made up of 13 amino acids. The CDR3 nucleotides read TGCAGCGTTGACGCGGGGTCTGGAAACACCATATATTTT. Translated: CSVDAGSGNTIYF. The full variable domain, rest sourced from reference TRBV29-1 and TRBJ1-3, is SAVISQKPSRDICQRGTSLTIQCQVDSQVTMMFWYRQQPGQSLTLIATANQGSEATYESGFVIDKFPISRPNLTFSTLTVSNMSPEDSSIYLCSVDAGSGNTIYFGEGSWLTVV.

V gene TRBV2 combines with J gene TRBJ2-4, with no clear D. V lost 4 bases, J lost 0 bases, and 13 bases lay in between. Germline assignment: CDR1 SNHLY and CDR2 FYNNEI. This CDR3 has 16 residues. CDR3 bases: TGTGCCAGCAGTGGGGGAAGGGCCCTAGCCAAAAACATTCAGTACTTC. Translated, it gives CASSGGRALAKNIQYF.